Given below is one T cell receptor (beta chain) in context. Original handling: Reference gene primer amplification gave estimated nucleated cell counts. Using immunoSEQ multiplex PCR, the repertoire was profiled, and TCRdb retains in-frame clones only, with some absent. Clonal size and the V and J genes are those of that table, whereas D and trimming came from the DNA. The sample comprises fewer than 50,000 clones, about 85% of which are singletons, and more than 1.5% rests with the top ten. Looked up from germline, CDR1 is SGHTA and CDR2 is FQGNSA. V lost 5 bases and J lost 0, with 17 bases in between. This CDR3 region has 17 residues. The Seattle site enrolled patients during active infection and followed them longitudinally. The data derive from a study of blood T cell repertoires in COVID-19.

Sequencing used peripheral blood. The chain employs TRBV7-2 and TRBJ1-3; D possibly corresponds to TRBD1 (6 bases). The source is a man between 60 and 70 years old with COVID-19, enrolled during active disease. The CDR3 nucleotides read TGTGCCAGCAGCAGCCGACAGGTGGGGCGCTCTGGAAACACCATATATTTT. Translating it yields CASSSRQVGRSGNTIYF.